This T cell receptor (beta chain) was documented in a study of blood T cell repertoires in COVID-19. For the study at large: From T cells, B-cell-depleted T cells, or PBMCs came the material, which was cDNA or gDNA.

TCRdb keeps only in-frame clones here, not all; method: immunoSEQ multiplex PCR. Of 160,000 or so clones in the sample, roughly 77% were seen once. Per germline, CDR1 SGHNT and CDR2 YYREEE (reference sequence). The CDR3 runs to 12 residues. Trimming removed 10 bases at V and 2 bases at J, with 12 bases between. What was sequenced was peripheral blood. The receptor comes from a man aged 65 to 79 with active or convalescent COVID-19. The chain has TRBV5-4 and TRBJ1-2; D gene ambiguous. CDR3: CAWEGQNYGYTF. In nucleotides, the CDR3 is TGTGCCTGGGAGGGTCAGAACTATGGCTACACCTTC.